This T cell receptor (beta chain) was identified in a study of response to subunit inactivated influenza vaccine. Findings and caveats of the study: Researchers suggested that each seasonal influenza vaccination recruits few new T cells.

This clonotype has a handful of counts. The antigen is not known. TCRdb re-analysed the RT-PCR reads in MiXCR, keeping a single row per CDR3 protein. The sample has hundreds of thousands of distinct CDR3 sequences, around a sixth seen once. V was clipped by 3 bases and J by 3 bases, with 15 bases between them. The CDR3 loop spans 15 amino acids. Germline V gene data show CDR1 as SGHRS and CDR2 as YFSETQ. The source of this sequence is a man between 50 and 59 years old who received an inactivated influenza vaccine. The chain employs TRBV5-1 and TRBJ2-5; D could derive from TRBD1 or TRBD2 (5 bases each). The sample in question was PBMCs from blood, obtained about 11 days after vaccination. This chain's CDR3 is CASSSGTVVKETQYF. CDR3 in DNA: TGCGCCAGCAGCTCCGGGACGGTAGTCAAAGAGACCCAGTACTTC.